Sequencing of this T cell receptor beta chain was carried out in a study of circulating tumor DNA in untreated peripheral T-cell lymphoma. Turning to the study itself: Baseline and serial on-treatment serum tracked circulating tumor DNA carrying tumor TCR clonotypes.

This clone appeared a few times. Its specificity is not known. Repertoires were generated with immunoSEQ multiplex PCR, while TCRdb's copy carries only in-frame clones and drops some. The table shows over a thousand clones, with approximately 69% occurring only once. Germline CDR1 SGDLS, CDR2 YYNGEE. The length of the CDR3 is 16 residues. The germline V and J ends were trimmed by 0 bases and 0 bases, with 12 bases remaining between them. General study points: A couple of patients with persistent post-therapy ctDNA stayed in remission.

This sequence was found in a human donor with peripheral T-cell lymphoma. The material sequenced was cell-free DNA from blood serum. The chain combines TRBV9 with TRBJ2-5, with D perhaps being TRBD1 or TRBD2 (5 bases each). The CDR3 DNA reads as TGTGCCAGCAGCGTAGGGACGGTGGGGGACCAAGAGACCCAGTACTTC. Translating gives CASSVGTVGDQETQYF.